A single count supports the clone carrying this T cell receptor (beta chain). Each participant's cohort was designated according to participant-reported clinical history. The record originates from a study of blood T cell repertoires in COVID-19. About the study: Whether acute or convalescent, the COVID-19 samples came from the United States, Italy and Spain.

The CDR3 spans 14 residues. CDR1 and CDR2 (germline): SEHNR, FQNEAQ (reference sequence). V lost 3 bases and J lost 6; bases outside the gene matches: 8. The repertoire was sequenced with immunoSEQ multiplex PCR; TCRdb's copy has only in-frame clones and lacks some. Of about 170,000 clones in the sample, about 90% are singletons; the top ten hold 0.95% to 1.5%. The receptor's source is a human donor with acute COVID-19. The donor label of this sample is uncertain. Source material: PBMCs or T cells enriched from blood (not recorded which). The rearrangement links TRBV7-9 to TRBJ2-7; 7 bases are a match to TRBD2. The CDR3 region is CASSFIGGTGEQYF. DNA for the CDR3: TGTGCCAGCAGCTTTATCGGGGGGACGGGCGAGCAGTACTTC.